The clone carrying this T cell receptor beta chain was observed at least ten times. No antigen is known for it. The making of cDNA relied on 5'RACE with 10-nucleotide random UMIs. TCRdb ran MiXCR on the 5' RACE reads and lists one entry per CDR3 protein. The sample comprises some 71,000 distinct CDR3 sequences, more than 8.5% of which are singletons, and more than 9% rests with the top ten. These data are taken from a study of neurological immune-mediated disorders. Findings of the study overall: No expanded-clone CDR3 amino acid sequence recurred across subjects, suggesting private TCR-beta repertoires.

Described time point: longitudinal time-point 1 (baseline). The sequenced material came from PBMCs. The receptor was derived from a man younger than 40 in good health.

The CDR3 bases are TGTGCCAGCAGCCACTCCGGTAACAATCAGCCCCAGCATTTT. It encodes CASSHSGNNQPQHF. The chain carries TRBV14 and TRBJ1-5, with D uncertain. The V end lost 3 bases, the J end lost 3 bases, and 9 bases lay between the germline ends. Germline-derived CDR1 and CDR2 are SGHDN and FVKESK. CDR3 length: 14 amino acids. The full variable domain, rest sourced from reference TRBV14 and TRBJ1-5, is EAGVTQFPSHSVIEKGQTVTLRCDPISGHDNLYWYRRVMGKEIKFLLHFVKESKQDESGMPNNRFLAERTGGTYSTLKVQPAELEDSGVYFCASSHSGNNQPQHFGDGTRLSIL.